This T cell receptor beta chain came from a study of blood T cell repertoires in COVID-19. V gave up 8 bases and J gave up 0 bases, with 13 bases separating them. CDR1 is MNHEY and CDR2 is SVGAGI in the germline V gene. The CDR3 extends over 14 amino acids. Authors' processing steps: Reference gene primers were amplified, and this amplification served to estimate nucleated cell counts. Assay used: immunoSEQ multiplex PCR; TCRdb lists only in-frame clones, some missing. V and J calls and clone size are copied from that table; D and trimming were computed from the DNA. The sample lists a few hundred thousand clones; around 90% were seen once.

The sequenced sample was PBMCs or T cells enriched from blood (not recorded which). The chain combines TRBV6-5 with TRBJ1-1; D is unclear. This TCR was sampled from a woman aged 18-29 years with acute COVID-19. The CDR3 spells CASGSQRMNTEAFF. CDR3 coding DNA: TGTGCCAGCGGCAGCCAGCGCATGAACACTGAAGCTTTCTTT.